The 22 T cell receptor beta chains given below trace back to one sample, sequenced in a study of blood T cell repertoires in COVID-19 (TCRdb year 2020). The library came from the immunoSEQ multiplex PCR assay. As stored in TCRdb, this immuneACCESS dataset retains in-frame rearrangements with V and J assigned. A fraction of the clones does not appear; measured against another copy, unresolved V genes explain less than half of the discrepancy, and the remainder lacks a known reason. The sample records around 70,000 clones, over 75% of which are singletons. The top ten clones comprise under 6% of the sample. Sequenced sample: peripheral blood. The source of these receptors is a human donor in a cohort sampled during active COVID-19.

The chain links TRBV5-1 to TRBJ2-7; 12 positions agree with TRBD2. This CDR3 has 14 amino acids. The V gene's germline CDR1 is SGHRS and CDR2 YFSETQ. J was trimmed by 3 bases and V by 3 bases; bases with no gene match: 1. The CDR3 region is CASSSTSGSYEQYF. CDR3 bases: TGCGCCAGCAGCTCGACTAGCGGGAGCTACGAGCAGTACTTC.

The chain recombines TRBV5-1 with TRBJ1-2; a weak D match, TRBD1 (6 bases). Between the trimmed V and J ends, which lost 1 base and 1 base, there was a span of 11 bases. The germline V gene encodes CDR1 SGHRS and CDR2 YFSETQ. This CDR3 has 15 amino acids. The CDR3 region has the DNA TGCGCCAGCAGCTTGCAACAGGGTGTTAACTATGGCTACACCTTC. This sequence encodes CASSLQQGVNYGYTF.

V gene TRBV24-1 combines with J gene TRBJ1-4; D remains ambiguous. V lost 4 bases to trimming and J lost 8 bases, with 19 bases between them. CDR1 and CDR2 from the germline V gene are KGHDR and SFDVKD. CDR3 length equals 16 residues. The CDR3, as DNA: TGTGCCACCAGTGAACCCCTGGGAGGATCTCGGGAAAAACTGTTTTTT. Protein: CATSEPLGGSREKLFF.

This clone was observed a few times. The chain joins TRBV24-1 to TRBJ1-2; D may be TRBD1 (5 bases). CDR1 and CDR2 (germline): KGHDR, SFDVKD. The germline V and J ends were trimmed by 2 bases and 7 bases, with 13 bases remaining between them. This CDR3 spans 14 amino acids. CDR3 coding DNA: TGTGCCACCAGTGATTCGAACAGGAGGGGTGGCTACACCTTC. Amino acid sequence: CATSDSNRRGGYTF.

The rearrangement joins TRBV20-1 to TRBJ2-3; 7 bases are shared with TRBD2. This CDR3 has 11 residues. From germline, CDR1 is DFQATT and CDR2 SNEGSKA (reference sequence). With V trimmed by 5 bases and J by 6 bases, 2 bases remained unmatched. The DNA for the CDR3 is TGCAGTGCTGGGACTACGGATACGCAGTATTTT. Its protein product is CSAGTTDTQYF.

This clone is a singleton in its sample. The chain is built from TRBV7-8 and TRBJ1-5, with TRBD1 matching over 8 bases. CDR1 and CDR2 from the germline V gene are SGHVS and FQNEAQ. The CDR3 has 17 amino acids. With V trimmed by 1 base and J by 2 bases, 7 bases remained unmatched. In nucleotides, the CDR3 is TGTGCCAGCAGCTTAGTCGGGACAGGCGGGGGCAATCAGCCCCAGCATTTT. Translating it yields CASSLVGTGGGNQPQHF.

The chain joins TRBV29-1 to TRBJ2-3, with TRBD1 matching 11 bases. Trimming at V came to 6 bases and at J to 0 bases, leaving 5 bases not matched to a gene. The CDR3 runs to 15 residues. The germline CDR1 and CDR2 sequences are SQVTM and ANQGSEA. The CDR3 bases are TGCAGCGTCCGGACAGGGGGCGGTAGCACAGATACGCAGTATTTT. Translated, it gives CSVRTGGGSTDTQYF.

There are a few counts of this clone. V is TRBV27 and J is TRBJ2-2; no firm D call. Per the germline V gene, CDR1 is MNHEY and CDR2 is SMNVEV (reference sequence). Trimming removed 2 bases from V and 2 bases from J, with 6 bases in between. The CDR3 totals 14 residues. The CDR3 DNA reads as TGTGCCAGCAGTTTAGCAGGAAACACCGGGGAGCTGTTTTTT. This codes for CASSLAGNTGELFF.

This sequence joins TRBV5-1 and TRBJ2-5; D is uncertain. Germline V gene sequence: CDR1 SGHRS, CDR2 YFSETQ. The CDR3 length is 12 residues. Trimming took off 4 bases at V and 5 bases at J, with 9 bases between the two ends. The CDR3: CASSPQMETQYF. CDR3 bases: TGCGCCAGCAGCCCACAAATGGAGACCCAGTACTTC.

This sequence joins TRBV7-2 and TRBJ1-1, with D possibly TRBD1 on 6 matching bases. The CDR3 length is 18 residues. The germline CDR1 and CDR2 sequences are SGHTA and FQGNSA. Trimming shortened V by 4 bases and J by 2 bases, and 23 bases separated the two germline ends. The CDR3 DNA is TGTGCCAGCAGCTCCAGAGGCCCCGGGACACCTGATAACACTGAAGCTTTCTTT. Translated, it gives CASSSRGPGTPDNTEAFF.

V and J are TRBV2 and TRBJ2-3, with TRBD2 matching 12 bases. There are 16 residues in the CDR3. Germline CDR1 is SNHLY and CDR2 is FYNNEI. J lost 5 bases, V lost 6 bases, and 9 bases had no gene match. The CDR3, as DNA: TGTGCCAGCAGAGTACTAGCGGGGGGATCGAAAGATACGCAGTATTTT. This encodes CASRVLAGGSKDTQYF.

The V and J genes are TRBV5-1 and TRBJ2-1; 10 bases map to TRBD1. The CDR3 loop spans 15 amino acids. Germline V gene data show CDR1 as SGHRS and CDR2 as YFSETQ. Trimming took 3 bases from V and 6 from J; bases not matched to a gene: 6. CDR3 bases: TGCGCCAGCAGCTCCTCCGGGACAGGGGTCAATGAGCAGTTCTTC. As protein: CASSSSGTGVNEQFF.

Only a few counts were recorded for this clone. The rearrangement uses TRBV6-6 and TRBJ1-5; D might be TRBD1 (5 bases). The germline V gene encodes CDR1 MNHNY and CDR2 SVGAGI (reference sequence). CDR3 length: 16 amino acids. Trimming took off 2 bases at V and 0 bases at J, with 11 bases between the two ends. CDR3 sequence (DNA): TGTGCCAGCAGTTACACGGGGGGTTATAGCAATCAGCCCCAGCATTTT. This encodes CASSYTGGYSNQPQHF.

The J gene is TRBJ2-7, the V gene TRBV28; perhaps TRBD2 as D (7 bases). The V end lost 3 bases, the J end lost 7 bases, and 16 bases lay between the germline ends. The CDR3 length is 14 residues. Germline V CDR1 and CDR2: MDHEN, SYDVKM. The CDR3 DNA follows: TGTGCCAGCAGTTTTGAGGGGGGGCCTCGGGAGCAGTACTTC. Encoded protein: CASSFEGGPREQYF.

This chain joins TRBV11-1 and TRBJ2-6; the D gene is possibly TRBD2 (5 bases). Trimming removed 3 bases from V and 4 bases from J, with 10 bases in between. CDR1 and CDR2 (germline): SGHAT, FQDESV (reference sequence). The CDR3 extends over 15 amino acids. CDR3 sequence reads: CASSFEGAGANVLTF. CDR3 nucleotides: TGTGCCAGCAGCTTCGAGGGTGCCGGGGCCAACGTCCTGACTTTC.

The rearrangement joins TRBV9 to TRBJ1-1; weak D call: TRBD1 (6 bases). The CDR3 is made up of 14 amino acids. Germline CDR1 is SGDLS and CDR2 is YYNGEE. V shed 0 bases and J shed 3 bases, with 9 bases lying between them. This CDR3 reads CASSVVAGDTEAFF. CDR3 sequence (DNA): TGTGCCAGCAGCGTAGTTGCAGGGGACACTGAAGCTTTCTTT. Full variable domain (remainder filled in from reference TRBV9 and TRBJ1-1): DSGVTQTPKHLITATGQRVTLRCSPRSGDLSVYWYQQSLDQGLQFLIQYYNGEERAKGNILERFSAQQFPDLHSELNLSSLELGDSALYFCASSVVAGDTEAFFGQGTRLTVV.

The CDR3 is CAWVLVVTGGVDGYTF. The CDR3, as DNA: TGTGCCTGGGTACTAGTGGTGACAGGGGGCGTAGATGGCTACACCTTC. The V call is TRBV30, the J call TRBJ1-2, with TRBD1 matching over 10 bases. The CDR3 has 16 residues. V dropped 5 bases and J dropped 6; count of bases not matched to a gene: 15. From germline, CDR1 is GTSNPN and CDR2 SVGIG (reference sequence).

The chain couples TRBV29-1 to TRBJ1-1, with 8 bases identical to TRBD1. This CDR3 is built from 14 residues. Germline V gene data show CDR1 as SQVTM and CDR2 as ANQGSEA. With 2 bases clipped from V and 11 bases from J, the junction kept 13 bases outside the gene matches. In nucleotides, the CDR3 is TGCAGCGTTGAACCGCGACTTGACAGGGGTAGGGCTTTCTTT. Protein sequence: CSVEPRLDRGRAFF.

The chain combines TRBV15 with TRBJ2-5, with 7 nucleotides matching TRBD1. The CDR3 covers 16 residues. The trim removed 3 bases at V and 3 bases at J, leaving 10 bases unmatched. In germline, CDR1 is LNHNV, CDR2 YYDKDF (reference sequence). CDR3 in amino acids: CATSRHSTGDEETQYF. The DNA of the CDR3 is TGTGCCACCAGCAGGCACTCCACAGGGGACGAAGAGACCCAGTACTTC. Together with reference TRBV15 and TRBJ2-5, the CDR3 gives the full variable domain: DAMVIQNPRYQVTQFGKPVTLSCSQTLNHNVMYWYQQKSSQAPKLLFHYYDKDFNNEADTPDNFQSRRPNTSFCFLDIRSPGLGDTAMYLCATSRHSTGDEETQYFGPGTRLLVL.

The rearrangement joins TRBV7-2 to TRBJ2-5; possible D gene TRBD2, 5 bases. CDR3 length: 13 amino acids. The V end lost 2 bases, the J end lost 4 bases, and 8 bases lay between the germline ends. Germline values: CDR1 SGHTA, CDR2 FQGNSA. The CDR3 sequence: CASSLFRGETQYF. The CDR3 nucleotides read TGTGCCAGCAGCTTATTTCGGGGAGAGACCCAGTACTTC.

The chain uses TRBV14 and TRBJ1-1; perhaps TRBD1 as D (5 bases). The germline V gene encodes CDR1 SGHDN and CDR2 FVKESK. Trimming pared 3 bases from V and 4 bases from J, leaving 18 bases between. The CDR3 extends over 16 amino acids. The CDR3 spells CASSHPGGGASTEAFF. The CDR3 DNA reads TGTGCCAGCAGCCACCCCGGTGGAGGGGCAAGCACTGAAGCTTTCTTT.

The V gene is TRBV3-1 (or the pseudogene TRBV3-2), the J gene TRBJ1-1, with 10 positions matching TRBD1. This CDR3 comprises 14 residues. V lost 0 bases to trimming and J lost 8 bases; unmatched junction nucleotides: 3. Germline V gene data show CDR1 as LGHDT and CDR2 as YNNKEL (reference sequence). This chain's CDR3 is CASSQDGDRGEAFF. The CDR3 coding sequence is TGTGCCAGCAGCCAAGATGGGGACAGGGGCGAAGCTTTCTTT.